A selection of T cell receptor beta chains follows, all from one sample in a study of circulating CD8 cells and anti-PD-1 response in melanoma. Each CDR3 protein is one row after TCRdb ran MiXCR on the reads. The sample lists around 710 distinct CDR3 sequences, approximately 8.1% occurring once. Sequences were derived from CD8+ T cells from PBMCs, sampled at baseline or after one month of anti-PD-1 therapy (not recorded which). These receptors were obtained from a human donor with melanoma. CDR3s include the opening cysteine and the closing phenylalanine or tryptophan. Each record gives: D gene, clone size, V gene, J gene, CDR3 protein, CDR3 DNA. D genes are given only for firm matches. Not every row has a clone size; where given, it reads once, few, many or a size class.

>NA|medium-sized|TRBV18|TRBJ1-1
CASSPRADSNTEAFF
TGTGCCAGCTCACCCCGGGCGGATAGTAACACTGAAGCTTTCTTT
>NA|medium-sized|TRBV30|TRBJ1-5
CAWRGGTTGNQPQHF
TGTGCCTGGAGAGGCGGGACAACTGGGAATCAGCCCCAGCATTTT
>NA|large|TRBV7-3|TRBJ1-2
CASSPFPPFYGYTF
TGTGCCAGCAGCCCGTTCCCGCCTTTCTATGGCTACACCTTC
>NA|medium-sized|TRBV30|TRBJ2-2
CAWSSLPGSEGSGELFF
TGTGCCTGGAGTTCACTACCAGGCTCCGAGGGGTCCGGGGAGCTGTTTTTT
>NA|large|TRBV6-6|TRBJ2-7
CASSPNSYEQYF
TGTGCCAGCAGCCCGAACAGCTACGAGCAGTACTTC
>NA|few|TRBV20-1|TRBJ1-1
CSARDIRGGTEAFF
TGCAGTGCTAGAGATATACGGGGGGGCACTGAAGCTTTCTTT
>TRBD2|medium-sized|TRBV20-1|TRBJ2-1
CSASGTSGAYNEQFF
TGCAGTGCTAGTGGGACTAGCGGCGCTTACAATGAGCAGTTCTTC
>NA|medium-sized|TRBV10-3|TRBJ2-7
CATGLGGGQRNYEQYF
TGTGCCACGGGGCTTGGCGGAGGACAGAGGAATTACGAGCAGTACTTC
>NA|large|TRBV12-5|TRBJ2-1
CASGTDAPASYNEQFF
TGTGCTAGTGGCACCGACGCCCCGGCTTCCTACAATGAGCAGTTCTTC
>TRBD1|large|TRBV2|TRBJ1-5
CASSEVRGSNQPQHF
TGTGCCAGCAGTGAAGTCAGGGGGAGCAATCAGCCCCAGCATTTT
>TRBD1|NA|TRBV24-1|TRBJ2-2
CATSEGDRDTGELFF
TGTGCCACCAGTGAGGGTGACAGGGACACCGGGGAGCTGTTTTTT
>NA|large|TRBV29-1|TRBJ2-3
CSVESPGGRSTDTQYF
TGCAGCGTTGAAAGTCCTGGGGGCAGAAGCACAGATACGCAGTATTTT
>TRBD2|large|TRBV20-1|TRBJ2-3
CSARSAGTSGESNIDTQYF
TGCAGTGCTAGATCAGCCGGGACTAGCGGGGAATCGAATATAGATACGCAGTATTTT
>NA|large|TRBV29-1|TRBJ2-2
CSVERGKSGELFF
TGCAGCGTCGAACGGGGAAAGTCCGGGGAGCTGTTTTTT
>NA|NA|TRBV2|TRBJ1-1
CASRDPPNAEAFF
TGTGCCAGCAGGGACCCCCCGAACGCTGAAGCTTTCTTT